What follows are 25 T cell receptor beta chains derived from one specimen sequenced in a study of blood T cell repertoires in COVID-19. The table came from immunoSEQ multiplex PCR; TCRdb's copy has only in-frame clones and leaves some out. The sample lists some 190,000 clones, 84% occurring once. Source material: peripheral blood. These TCRs come from a woman of 80 years or more with COVID-19, enrolled during active disease.

In its sample, this clone was seen a few times. This sequence joins TRBV6-5 and TRBJ1-2; 10 bases are shared with TRBD1. Trimming removed 4 bases from V and 4 bases from J; junction bases left unmatched: 3. Looked up from germline, CDR1 is MNHEY and CDR2 is SVGAGI. This CDR3 contains 14 residues. The CDR3 loop is CASSLRTGGYGYTF. In DNA, the CDR3 is TGTGCCAGCAGTTTGAGGACAGGGGGCTATGGCTACACCTTC.

The chain uses TRBV7-9 and TRBJ1-3; D ambiguous. V lost 2 bases, J lost 1 base, and 15 bases lay in between. Germline V gene data show CDR1 as SEHNR and CDR2 as FQNEAQ (reference sequence). This CDR3 is 17 amino acids long. In DNA form, the CDR3 reads TGTGCCAGCAGCTTACCCAACACAGCCCTTTCTGGAAACACCATATATTTT. As protein: CASSLPNTALSGNTIYF.

This clone was recorded only once. V is TRBV2 and J is TRBJ1-5; TRBD1 aligns across 7 bases. Per the germline V gene, CDR1 is SNHLY and CDR2 is FYNNEI. CDR3 length: 13 residues. Trimming took 6 bases from V and 5 from J; bases not matched to a gene: 4. CDR3 nucleotide sequence: TGTGCCAGCAGGGGGACAGAGTATCAGCCCCAGCATTTT. This gives the protein CASRGTEYQPQHF.

This clone was found once. The chain employs TRBV5-1 and TRBJ2-1; TRBD1 matches 7 bases. Trimming at V came to 3 bases and at J to 4 bases, leaving 4 bases not matched to a gene. The CDR3 is 14 amino acids. From germline, CDR1 is SGHRS and CDR2 YFSETQ. The DNA for the CDR3 is TGCGCCAGCAGCTACGGGACAGCTTACAATGAGCAGTTCTTC. This sequence encodes CASSYGTAYNEQFF.

V usage is TRBV19 and J usage is TRBJ1-5; D is ambiguous. V dropped 10 bases and J dropped 3 bases, with 13 bases sitting between them. Germline-derived CDR1 and CDR2 are LNHDA and SQIVND (reference sequence). This CDR3 region has 13 residues. CDR3 residues: CATGPPYNQPQHF. CDR3 sequence (DNA): TGTGCCACCGGTCCCCCTTACAATCAGCCCCAGCATTTT.

The genes are TRBV10-2 and TRBJ1-5; possibly TRBD1 for D (6 bases). The V end lost 4 bases, the J end lost 3 bases, and 10 bases lay between the germline ends. Germline loops: CDR1 WSHSY, CDR2 SAAADI. The CDR3 runs to 14 residues. The CDR3 region has the DNA TGCGCCAGCAGTGGAACAGGGCACAATCAGCCCCAGCATTTT. Its translation: CASSGTGHNQPQHF.

This rearrangement joins TRBV5-1 to TRBJ2-3; TRBD2 might be the D (6 bases). The CDR3 is made up of 17 amino acids. Germline lookup yields CDR1 SGHRS and CDR2 YFSETQ. Trimming pared 0 bases from V and 6 bases from J, leaving 20 bases between. CDR3 DNA sequence: TGCGCCAGCAGCTTGGTGCCAAGGCGGGGTCAGATGGATACGCAGTATTTT. Protein product: CASSLVPRRGQMDTQYF.

The J gene is TRBJ1-2, the V gene TRBV5-1, with 8 bases matching TRBD1. This CDR3 has 22 amino acids. Losses at the gene ends were 0 bases for V and 4 bases for J; bases not matched to a gene: 26. Germline CDR1 reads SGHRS; CDR2 reads YFSETQ. This CDR3 is CASSLARQGSVSPGEGGYGYTF. The DNA for the CDR3 is TGCGCCAGCAGCTTGGCCAGACAGGGGAGTGTGTCGCCGGGGGAAGGAGGCTATGGCTACACCTTC.

The V call is TRBV5-8, the J call TRBJ1-4; the match to TRBD1 covers 8 bases. The CDR3 consists of 13 residues. Germline assignment: CDR1 SGHTS and CDR2 YDEGEE. J gave up 5 bases and V 4 bases, and 1 base lay outside the gene matches. This CDR3 reads CASSRDRNEKLFF. Written as DNA, the CDR3 is TGTGCCAGCAGCCGGGACAGGAATGAAAAACTGTTTTTT.

The chain has TRBV25-1 and TRBJ2-1, with 7 bases that match TRBD2. V gave up 4 bases and J gave up 5 bases; unmatched junction bases: 11. The CDR3 sequence is 16 residues long. CDR1 MGHDK and CDR2 SYGVNS come from the germline V gene. CDR3 DNA sequence: TGTGCCAGCAGTGGGTTGGCAGCGGGGAAAAACAATGAGCAGTTCTTC. It specifies CASSGLAAGKNNEQFF.

This chain connects TRBV6-4 to TRBJ2-1; D possibly corresponds to TRBD1 (5 bases). From germline, CDR1 is MRHNA and CDR2 SNTAGT. The CDR3 consists of 13 residues. The V gene lost 8 bases and the J gene lost 8 bases, with 16 bases spanning the gap. CDR3 DNA: TGTGCCAGCTCATATGGGGCTTCGGATGAGCAGTTCTTC. It yields the protein CASSYGASDEQFF.

CDR3 in amino acids: CASNLDHLGQPQHF. CDR3 DNA sequence: TGTGCCAGCAACCTCGACCATCTAGGTCAGCCCCAGCATTTT. The genes are TRBV6-5 and TRBJ1-5; D gene uncertain. The CDR3 is made up of 14 amino acids. CDR1 is MNHEY and CDR2 is SVGAGI in the germline V gene. V lost 7 bases to trimming and J lost 6 bases, with 16 bases between them.

This chain's CDR3 is CASSINTDTQYF. Written as DNA, the CDR3 is TGTGCCAGCAGCATTAATACAGATACGCAGTATTTT. The chain has TRBV7-3 and TRBJ2-3; D unresolved. Germline lookup yields CDR1 SGHTA and CDR2 FQGTGA. CDR3 length equals 12 residues. Trimming cost V 5 bases and J 3 bases, with 6 bases left between them.

This clone was detected once. The chain has TRBV3-1 (or the pseudogene TRBV3-2) and TRBJ1-5; 9 nucleotides line up with TRBD1. The length of the CDR3 is 14 residues. CDR1 is LGHDT and CDR2 is YNNKEL in the germline V gene (reference sequence). Trimming removed 1 base from V and 6 bases from J; junction bases left unmatched: 1. CDR3 DNA sequence: TGTGCCAGCAGCCAAGGGACAGGGGTTCAGCCCCAGCATTTT. It yields the protein CASSQGTGVQPQHF.

This clone was detected only once. The chain links TRBV6-6 to TRBJ1-6; D remains unclear. This CDR3 contains 15 residues. The V gene's germline CDR1 is MNHNY and CDR2 SVGAGI (reference sequence). Trimming shortened V by 6 bases and J by 11 bases, and 20 bases separated the two germline ends. The CDR3 region has the DNA TGTGCCAGCAGCTTGGATCAAGCGGTTTCGCCACCCCTCCACTTT. Residues: CASSLDQAVSPPLHF.

A few counts support this clone. CDR3 sequence reads: CASSLGQNYGYTF. CDR3 DNA sequence: TGTGCCAGCAGCTTAGGACAGAACTATGGCTACACCTTC. The V gene is TRBV7-9, the J gene TRBJ1-2; TRBD1 might be the D (5 bases). This CDR3 comprises 13 residues. In germline, CDR1 is SEHNR, CDR2 FQNEAQ (reference sequence). V lost 1 base to trimming and J lost 2 bases, with 5 bases between them. Combining the CDR3 with reference TRBV7-9 and TRBJ1-2 gives the whole variable domain DTGVSQNPRHKITKRGQNVTFRCDPISEHNRLYWYRQTLGQGPEFLTYFQNEAQLEKSRLLSDRFSAERPKGSFSTLEIQRTEQGDSAMYLCASSLGQNYGYTFGSGTRLTVV.

This rearrangement joins TRBV3-1 (or the pseudogene TRBV3-2) to TRBJ2-1, with D possibly matching TRBD2 (5 bases). The germline V gene has CDR1 LGHDT and CDR2 YNNKEL (reference sequence). The CDR3 is 12 amino acids. Trimming removed 2 bases from V and 8 bases from J, with 7 bases in between. The CDR3 spells CASSQLADEQFF. The CDR3 DNA sequence: TGTGCCAGCAGCCAACTAGCCGATGAGCAGTTCTTC.

This clone was observed once. The rearrangement joins TRBV18 to TRBJ1-6; D gene unclear. CDR1 and CDR2 (germline): KGHSH, LQKENI. The CDR3 is made up of 14 amino acids. V was cut by 3 bases and J by 7 bases, with 10 bases left in between. The CDR3 loop reads CASSPNEANSPLHF. The CDR3 DNA is TGTGCCAGCTCACCTAATGAGGCGAATTCACCCCTCCACTTT.

The V and J genes are TRBV5-8 and TRBJ1-3, with unresolved D. V was trimmed by 3 bases and J by 0 bases, leaving 10 bases between them. Germline V gene data show CDR1 as SGHTS and CDR2 as YDEGEE. The CDR3 extends over 15 amino acids. The CDR3, as DNA: TGTGCCAGCAGCTATACCGGGATCTCTGGAAACACCATATATTTT. Its translation: CASSYTGISGNTIYF.

The genes are TRBV5-4 and TRBJ2-7; TRBD2 might be the D (5 bases). CDR1 is SGHNT and CDR2 is YYREEE in the germline V gene (reference sequence). This CDR3 comprises 14 residues. V was cut by 0 bases and J by 5 bases, with 12 bases left in between. For the CDR3, the DNA is TGTGCCAGCAGCTTGGAACTACTAGTGGACGAGCAGTACTTC. This encodes CASSLELLVDEQYF.

V usage is TRBV5-8 and J usage is TRBJ2-7; the match to TRBD2 covers 11 bases. CDR1 SGHTS and CDR2 YDEGEE come from the germline V gene. The CDR3 is 13 residues long. V shed 1 base, J shed 7 bases, and the junction held 1 base outside the gene matches. The CDR3 reads CASSLPSGGEQYF. The CDR3 DNA is TGTGCCAGCAGCTTGCCTAGCGGGGGGGAGCAGTACTTC.

The chain carries TRBV27 and TRBJ1-1, with TRBD1 matching over 7 bases. CDR1 is MNHEY, CDR2 SMNVEV, per germline (reference sequence). The CDR3 spans 13 residues. V lost 5 bases, J lost 4 bases, and 4 bases stayed unmatched. CDR3 coding DNA: TGTGCCAGCAGTCTGACAGGGAGCACTGAAGCTTTCTTT. Amino acids: CASSLTGSTEAFF.

In regard to this clone: In the same sample, other DNA sequences code for this CDR3. CDR3 in DNA: TGTGCCAGCAGCTTAGGCTCTAGGAACACCATATATTTT. It is translated as CASSLGSRNTIYF. The V gene is TRBV7-2, the J gene TRBJ1-3; D not resolved. Germline V gene data show CDR1 as SGHTA and CDR2 as FQGNSA. The CDR3 runs 13 residues. V was trimmed by 1 base and J by 7 bases, leaving 8 bases between them.

V gene TRBV19 combines with J gene TRBJ2-2; TRBD2 is a possible D gene (6 bases). CDR3 length equals 15 residues. The V and J ends lost 6 bases and 2 bases respectively, with 13 bases between them. Germline loops: CDR1 LNHDA, CDR2 SQIVND (reference sequence). This chain's CDR3 is CASRSWGDNTGELFF. CDR3 bases: TGTGCCAGTAGGTCTTGGGGGGACAACACCGGGGAGCTGTTTTTT. The variable domain in full, completed from reference TRBV19 and TRBJ2-2, reads DGGITQSPKYLFRKEGQNVTLSCEQNLNHDAMYWYRQDPGQGLRLIYYSQIVNDFQKGDIAEGYSVSREKKESFPLTVTSAQKNPTAFYLCASRSWGDNTGELFFGEGSRLTVL.

The rearrangement uses TRBV9 and TRBJ2-1; D may be TRBD2 (6 bases). V lost 3 bases to trimming and J lost 5 bases, with 15 bases between them. The V gene's germline CDR1 is SGDLS and CDR2 YYNGEE. CDR3 length: 15 residues. The CDR3 bases are TGTGCCAGCAGCGCAGGGACTGGCAGAGACAATGAGCAGTTCTTC. As protein: CASSAGTGRDNEQFF.